The clone carrying this T cell receptor beta chain was seen a handful of times. Its specificity is unknown. Germline CDR1 reads SGHDT; CDR2 reads YYEEEE. V was clipped by 0 bases and J by 4 bases; unmatched bases: 6. The CDR3 is made up of 16 amino acids. These data originate in a study of T-cell reconstitution after alpha-beta-depleted transplantation in children. Findings and limits, study-wide: In patients about two months after transplant, alpha-beta T cells reportedly arose from several hundred expanded graft clones. Newly produced T cells mostly provided counts and TCRbeta diversity after one year, as hyperexpanded clones declined.

The TCRbeta library was prepared with unique molecular identifiers. TCRdb processed the PCR reads anew with MiXCR; each CDR3 protein has one entry. This table holds 550,000 to 800,000 distinct CDR3 sequences, 10% to 15% found once. Here the sequenced sample was PBMCs, taken before TCRalphabeta/CD19-depleted stem cell transplant. The chain has TRBV5-6 and TRBJ2-2; TRBD1 matches at 7 bases. This TCR was sampled from a girl aged 2-9 years with congenital amegakaryocytic thrombocytopenia, due to receive a stem cell transplant. The CDR3: CASSLVRDRLTGELFF. In nucleotides, the CDR3 is TGTGCCAGCAGCTTGGTCCGGGACAGACTCACCGGGGAGCTGTTTTTT.